A single sample is the source of the 31 T cell receptor beta chains below, sequenced in a study of blood T cell repertoires in COVID-19. Sequenced by immunoSEQ multiplex PCR; TCRdb stores in-frame clones only, minus some. The data hold about 320,000 clones, with 85% observed a single time. The material sequenced was peripheral blood. Every receptor here comes from a human donor in a cohort sampled during active COVID-19.

This clone was counted a few times. The rearrangement joins TRBV3-1 (or the pseudogene TRBV3-2) to TRBJ1-1, with a weak D call TRBD1 (5 bases). The germline V gene encodes CDR1 LGHDT and CDR2 YNNKEL (reference sequence). CDR3 length: 14 residues. Trimming removed 4 bases from V and 4 bases from J, with 13 bases in between. CDR3 loop: CASSLGTTGTEAFF. In DNA, the CDR3 is TGTGCCAGCAGCCTCGGGACTACGGGCACTGAAGCTTTCTTT.

The chain uses TRBV5-4 and TRBJ1-1; possibly TRBD1 for D (5 bases). The germline gives CDR1 SGHNT, CDR2 YYREEE (reference sequence). This CDR3 is built from 16 residues. Trimming shortened V by 1 base and J by 0 bases, and 13 bases separated the two germline ends. As DNA, the CDR3 is TGTGCCAGCAGCTTGCGCAGGGCACCGTTGAACACTGAAGCTTTCTTT. Translating gives CASSLRRAPLNTEAFF.

This clone was observed a handful of times. The chain links TRBV19 to TRBJ2-6; TRBD1 matches at 11 bases. V shed 5 bases, J shed 0 bases, and the junction held 0 bases outside the gene matches. The CDR3 covers 16 residues. Germline assignment: CDR1 LNHDA and CDR2 SQIVND (reference sequence). CDR3 sequence (DNA): TGTGCCAGTAGTGGGACAGGGGGCTCTGGGGCCAACGTCCTGACTTTC. Translated, it gives CASSGTGGSGANVLTF.

The chain combines TRBV30 with TRBJ1-5; D gene uncertain. V lost 4 bases, J lost 0 bases, and 7 bases lay in between. This CDR3 contains 13 residues. Per germline, CDR1 GTSNPN and CDR2 SVGIG (reference sequence). CDR3 amino acids: CAWTSGSNQPQHF. The DNA for the CDR3 is TGTGCCTGGACCTCGGGTAGCAATCAGCCCCAGCATTTT.

The chain links TRBV29-1 to TRBJ2-2, with D possibly TRBD1 on 5 matching bases. V dropped 7 bases and J dropped 4 bases, with 13 bases sitting between them. Germline CDR1 and CDR2: SQVTM and ANQGSEA. The CDR3 has 13 amino acids. This chain's CDR3 is CSAVRAGTGELFF. In DNA form, the CDR3 reads TGCAGCGCCGTCAGGGCTGGCACCGGGGAGCTGTTTTTT.

The V call is TRBV19, the J call TRBJ2-6; D is unclear. Trimming removed 3 bases at V and 0 bases at J, with 6 bases between. The CDR3 is 15 residues long. The germline gives CDR1 LNHDA, CDR2 SQIVND (reference sequence). CDR3 in amino acids: CASSIIFSGANVLTF. CDR3 nucleotide sequence: TGTGCCAGTAGTATTATTTTCTCTGGGGCCAACGTCCTGACTTTC.

The gene calls are TRBV24-1 and TRBJ1-5; TRBD1 matches 8 bases. CDR1 and CDR2 (germline): KGHDR, SFDVKD. The CDR3 totals 15 residues. V lost 7 bases and J lost 4; bases outside the gene matches: 8. CDR3 protein: CATRAPGQGNQPQHF. The CDR3 coding sequence is TGTGCCACCAGGGCTCCCGGACAGGGAAATCAGCCCCAGCATTTT.

This clone came up many times. This chain connects TRBV30 to TRBJ1-6; D is ambiguous. Per the germline V gene, CDR1 is GTSNPN and CDR2 is SVGIG (reference sequence). V was cut by 7 bases and J by 11 bases, with 21 bases left in between. The CDR3 is made up of 14 amino acids. Here the CDR3 reads CASSAGSDGAPLHF. CDR3 DNA: TGTGCCTCGTCGGCGGGGAGTGATGGCGCACCCCTCCACTTT.

V is TRBV27 and J is TRBJ2-2; TRBD1 aligns across 9 bases. The CDR3 spans 16 residues. V was clipped by 7 bases and J by 5 bases; unmatched bases: 11. Looked up from germline, CDR1 is MNHEY and CDR2 is SMNVEV (reference sequence). The CDR3 loop is CASTSRDRAFTGELFF. The CDR3 DNA reads TGTGCCAGCACCTCCCGGGACAGGGCTTTTACCGGGGAGCTGTTTTTT.

The chain links TRBV27 to TRBJ2-6; 12 bases are shared with TRBD1. CDR1 and CDR2 (germline): MNHEY, SMNVEV (reference sequence). V was clipped by 3 bases and J by 1 base; unmatched bases: 1. The CDR3 loop spans 17 amino acids. The DNA for the CDR3 is TGTGCCAGCAGTTTGGGACAGGGGGCTTCTGGGGCCAACGTCCTGACTTTC. Amino acid sequence: CASSLGQGASGANVLTF.

This clone was observed a few times. Other DNA sequences in this specimen translate into the identical CDR3. This chain links TRBV24-1 with TRBJ1-5, with a possible D match to TRBD1 (5 bases). The germline V gene has CDR1 KGHDR and CDR2 SFDVKD. The CDR3 covers 13 residues. V was cut by 4 bases and J by 4 bases, with 7 bases left in between. The CDR3 region is CATSEQVNQPQHF. The CDR3 bases are TGTGCCACCAGTGAACAGGTTAATCAGCCCCAGCATTTT.

This CDR3 is CASSLSALRGRAQHF. CDR3 DNA sequence: TGTGCCAGCAGCTTGTCAGCATTGCGAGGGCGGGCCCAGCATTTT. The chain combines TRBV5-6 with TRBJ1-5; no definite D call. V was shortened by 1 base and J by 11 bases, with 19 bases between the two germline ends. Germline CDR1 is SGHDT and CDR2 is YYEEEE. The CDR3 totals 15 residues.

Comments on this clone: In the same sample, other DNA sequences code for this CDR3. The gene calls are TRBV3-1 (or the pseudogene TRBV3-2) and TRBJ1-1; the D gene is possibly TRBD1 (5 bases). The ends were cut back, 1 base at V and 0 bases at J, with 6 bases in the middle. The CDR3 is made up of 14 amino acids. Germline CDR1 is LGHDT and CDR2 is YNNKEL (reference sequence). The DNA for the CDR3 is TGTGCCAGCAGCCAAGGGGGGGTGAACACTGAAGCTTTCTTT. Translated, it gives CASSQGGVNTEAFF.

The rearrangement joins TRBV10-3 to TRBJ2-7; a possible D gene is TRBD1 (5 bases). From germline, CDR1 is ENHRY and CDR2 SYGVKD. This CDR3 has 15 amino acids. V lost 2 bases to trimming and J lost 2 bases, with 13 bases between them. The CDR3 sequence is CAISERTRSAYEQYF. The CDR3 region has the DNA TGTGCCATCAGTGAGAGGACACGGTCAGCCTACGAGCAGTACTTC.

V is TRBV30 and J is TRBJ1-1; D is undetermined. Trimming removed 5 bases from V and 0 bases from J, with 7 bases in between. CDR1 is GTSNPN and CDR2 is SVGIG in the germline V gene (reference sequence). This CDR3 region has 12 residues. CDR3 DNA sequence: TGTGCCTGGGTTCCTATGAACACTGAAGCTTTCTTT. Encoded protein: CAWVPMNTEAFF.

This chain uses TRBV19 with TRBJ1-2; no definite D call. The ends were cut back, 2 bases at V and 2 bases at J, with 15 bases in the middle. Germline V gene sequence: CDR1 LNHDA, CDR2 SQIVND (reference sequence). The CDR3 contains 16 residues. CDR3 sequence reads: CASSITFSGGNYGYTF. In DNA form, the CDR3 reads TGTGCCAGTAGTATAACCTTCTCAGGCGGGAACTATGGCTACACCTTC.

The chain's CDR3 is CASSRGGTSNYGYTF. Here the CDR3 DNA reads TGTGCCAGCTCGCGGGGGGGCACTAGCAACTATGGCTACACCTTC. The chain combines TRBV5-4 with TRBJ1-2, with D possibly matching TRBD1 (6 bases). CDR1 SGHNT and CDR2 YYREEE come from the germline V gene (reference sequence). The CDR3 sequence is 15 residues long. With 7 bases removed from V and 2 bases from J, the gap between germline ends came to 18 bases.

The chain carries TRBV24-1 and TRBJ1-4; 12 positions agree with TRBD1. CDR3 length: 14 amino acids. Germline values: CDR1 KGHDR, CDR2 SFDVKD. After removal of 7 bases from V and 8 bases from J, the junction contained 4 bases not matched to a gene. This chain's CDR3 is CATSGTGGEEKLFF. The DNA of the CDR3 is TGTGCCACCAGCGGGACAGGGGGCGAAGAAAAACTGTTTTTT.

The CDR3 here is CARSPEGEGRPTTGELFF. The CDR3, as DNA: TGTGCCAGAAGCCCGGAGGGGGAGGGGCGACCCACCACCGGGGAGCTGTTTTTT. The chain carries TRBV5-3 and TRBJ2-2; D may be TRBD2 (7 bases). TRBV5-3 is an open reading frame, and its role is uncertain. CDR3 size: 18 residues. Trimming removed 4 bases at V and 4 bases at J, with 23 bases between.

The CDR3 is CSADPDRGPYEQYF. CDR3 sequence (DNA): TGCAGCGCCGACCCGGACAGGGGACCCTACGAGCAGTACTTC. The rearrangement uses TRBV29-1 and TRBJ2-7; 9 bases are a match to TRBD1. This CDR3 region has 14 residues. Germline CDR1 reads SQVTM; CDR2 reads ANQGSEA. The junction had 9 bases not matched to a gene; V was cut back by 7 bases and J by 2 bases.

The chain recombines TRBV24-1 with TRBJ2-1, with TRBD1 identical over 11 bases. Germline V gene sequence: CDR1 KGHDR, CDR2 SFDVKD. Trimming removed 7 bases from V and 6 bases from J; junction bases left unmatched: 4. CDR3 length: 14 amino acids. CDR3 in amino acids: CATRYGQGANEQFF. CDR3 bases: TGTGCCACCAGATACGGACAGGGGGCCAATGAGCAGTTCTTC.

This clone occurred many times. Other DNA sequences in this specimen translate into the identical CDR3. The chain's CDR3 is CASSFWRTDTQYF. Written as DNA, the CDR3 is TGTGCCAGCAGCTTTTGGCGGACAGATACGCAGTATTTT. V usage is TRBV7-2 and J usage is TRBJ2-3; no clear D. Deletions cut 3 bases from V and 3 bases from J, with 7 bases between. Germline CDR1 SGHTA, CDR2 FQGNSA. This CDR3 spans 13 amino acids. Full variable domain (remainder filled in from reference TRBV7-2 and TRBJ2-3): GAGVSQSPSNKVTEKGKDVELRCDPISGHTALYWYRQSLGQGLEFLIYFQGNSAPDKSGLPSDRFSAERTGGSVSTLTIQRTQQEDSAVYLCASSFWRTDTQYFGPGTRLTVL.

This clone was counted a single time. The chain carries TRBV15 and TRBJ2-1, with 7 bases matching TRBD2. This CDR3 is 14 amino acids long. CDR1 and CDR2 from the germline V gene are LNHNV and YYDKDF (reference sequence). V gave up 3 bases and J gave up 8 bases; unmatched junction bases: 7. The DNA of the CDR3 is TGTGCCACCAGCAGGGGGGGGGACCAGCATGAGCAGTTCTTC. Protein: CATSRGGDQHEQFF.

The rearrangement links TRBV2 to TRBJ1-2; 9 positions match TRBD1. This CDR3 spans 13 amino acids. Germline V CDR1 and CDR2: SNHLY, FYNNEI. V gave up 6 bases and J gave up 7 bases; unmatched junction bases: 6. This CDR3 is CASSGQGLGGYTF. As DNA, the CDR3 is TGTGCCAGCAGCGGACAGGGGTTGGGTGGCTACACCTTC. Looking up the rest from reference TRBV2 and TRBJ1-2 gives the full variable domain: EPEVTQTPSHQVTQMGQEVILRCVPISNHLYFYWYRQILGQKVEFLVSFYNNEISEKSEIFDDQFSVERPDGSNFTLKIRSTKLEDSAMYFCASSGQGLGGYTFGSGTRLTVV.

The V call is TRBV19, the J call TRBJ1-2, with 8 bases fitting TRBD1. The CDR3 runs 13 residues. J was trimmed by 5 bases and V by 4 bases; bases with no gene match: 3. Per the germline V gene, CDR1 is LNHDA and CDR2 is SQIVND (reference sequence). The CDR3 region is CASSTQGGYGYTF. The CDR3 DNA is TGTGCCAGTAGTACACAGGGGGGTTATGGCTACACCTTC.

This chain uses TRBV7-9 with TRBJ1-1, with D possibly matching TRBD1 (6 bases). Between the trimmed V and J ends, which lost 5 bases and 0 bases, there was a span of 10 bases. The germline V gene has CDR1 SEHNR and CDR2 FQNEAQ (reference sequence). The CDR3 consists of 14 residues. CDR3 region: CASSPDRLNTEAFF. In DNA, the CDR3 is TGTGCCAGCAGCCCTGACAGGTTGAACACTGAAGCTTTCTTT.

This chain links TRBV24-1 with TRBJ2-3; D is unclear. The CDR3 consists of 13 residues. Trimming took off 1 base at V and 6 bases at J, with 7 bases between the two ends. In germline, CDR1 is KGHDR, CDR2 SFDVKD. Here the CDR3 reads CATSDFPLDTQYF. CDR3 in DNA: TGTGCCACCAGTGATTTCCCCTTGGATACGCAGTATTTT.

As DNA, the CDR3 is TGTGCCAGCAGTTACCGAGCGAGCTCCTACGAGCAGTACTTC. Amino acid sequence: CASSYRASSYEQYF. The chain couples TRBV6-5 to TRBJ2-7; D is unclear. Germline V gives CDR1 MNHEY, CDR2 SVGAGI. Trimming left V 2 bases short and J 0 bases short, with 8 bases between. The CDR3 spans 14 residues.

The chain links TRBV2 to TRBJ1-5; the D is unclear. The germline V gene encodes CDR1 SNHLY and CDR2 FYNNEI. With 5 bases removed from V and 4 bases from J, the gap between germline ends came to 6 bases. The CDR3 totals 12 residues. The CDR3 loop is CASSSPNQPQHF. CDR3 coding DNA: TGTGCCAGCAGTTCTCCTAATCAGCCCCAGCATTTT.

The genes are TRBV24-1 and TRBJ2-3; 11 bases are a match to TRBD2. This CDR3 contains 15 residues. CDR1 KGHDR and CDR2 SFDVKD come from the germline V gene. The trim removed 6 bases at V and 2 bases at J, leaving 3 bases unmatched. The DNA for the CDR3 is TGTGCCACCAGTCTACTAGCGGGGGACACAGATACGCAGTATTTT. Translated: CATSLLAGDTDTQYF.

The genes are TRBV10-3 and TRBJ1-2, with D possibly being TRBD1 (6 bases). CDR1 is ENHRY and CDR2 is SYGVKD in the germline V gene. There are 12 residues in the CDR3. V gave up 5 bases and J gave up 8 bases, with 12 bases separating them. The CDR3 DNA follows: TGTGCCATCAGTAAAGACAGGCAAGGCTACACCTTC. Translating gives CAISKDRQGYTF.